This entry describes one TCR beta chain. Germline V gives CDR1 MNHEY, CDR2 SVGAGI. The CDR3 sequence is 14 residues long. Trimming removed 4 bases from V and 5 bases from J; junction bases left unmatched: 6. The data were taken from a study of T-cell memory formation after mild COVID-19. TCRdb re-called the 5' RACE reads with MiXCR, one entry per CDR3 protein. The table has 210,000 or so distinct CDR3 sequences, around 25% seen once. Sequencing was carried out using PBMCs or a T cell subset sorted from them (not recorded which). The TCR sequence derives from an adult woman who had mild COVID-19 (a few samples of this study predate the infection). Cell type and time point are not known. J is TRBJ2-3 and V is TRBV6-5; TRBD2 matches 7 bases. CDR3 region: CASSSRGSGDTQYF. For the CDR3, the DNA is TGTGCCAGCAGTTCTCGCGGGAGTGGAGATACGCAGTATTTT.